The sequence of this TCR beta chain was determined in a study of T cell responses to AZD1222 COVID-19 vaccine. Study-level results: Within unmutated variant regions lay the reported targets of nearly half of spike-specific TCRs.

This clone was counted between two and nine times. Antigen: not known. Per germline, CDR1 LNHDA and CDR2 SQIVND (reference sequence). This CDR3 is 10 amino acids long. Profiled with immunoSEQ multiplex PCR; TCRdb holds only in-frame clones, not every one. Counted here are about 180,000 clones, approximately 92% occurring once; the ten biggest clones make up around 0.96%. The sample in question was peripheral blood, obtained 28 days after the second dose of the MenACWY control vaccine. This sequence joins TRBV19 and TRBJ1-4; possibly TRBD1 for D (5 bases). This clonotype was obtained from an adult who received the MenACWY meningococcal vaccine as a control. The CDR3 bases are TGTGGGAGGGGTGGTGAAAAACTGTTTTTT. Translation gives CGRGGEKLFF.